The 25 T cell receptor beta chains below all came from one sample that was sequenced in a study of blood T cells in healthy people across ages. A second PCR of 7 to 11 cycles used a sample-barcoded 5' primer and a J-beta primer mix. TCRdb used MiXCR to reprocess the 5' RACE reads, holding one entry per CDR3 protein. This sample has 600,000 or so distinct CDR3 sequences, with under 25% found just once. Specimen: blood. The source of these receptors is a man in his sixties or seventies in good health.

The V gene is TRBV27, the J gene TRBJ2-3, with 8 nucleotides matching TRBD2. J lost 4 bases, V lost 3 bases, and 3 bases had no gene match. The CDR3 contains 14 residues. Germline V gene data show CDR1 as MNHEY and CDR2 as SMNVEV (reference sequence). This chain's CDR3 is CASSFTSGADTQYF. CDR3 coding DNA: TGTGCCAGCAGTTTTACTAGCGGAGCAGATACGCAGTATTTT.

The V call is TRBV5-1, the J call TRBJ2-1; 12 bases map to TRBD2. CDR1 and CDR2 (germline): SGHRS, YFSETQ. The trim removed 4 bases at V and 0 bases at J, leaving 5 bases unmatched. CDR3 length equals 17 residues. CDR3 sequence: CASSLGLAGSSYNEQFF. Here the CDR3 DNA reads TGCGCCAGCAGCCTAGGACTAGCGGGGAGCTCCTACAATGAGCAGTTCTTC.

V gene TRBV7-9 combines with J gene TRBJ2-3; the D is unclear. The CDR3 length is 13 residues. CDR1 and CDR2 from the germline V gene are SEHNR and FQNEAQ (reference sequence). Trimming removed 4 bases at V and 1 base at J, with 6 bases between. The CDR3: CASSSAGTDTQYF. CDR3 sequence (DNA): TGTGCCAGCAGCTCGGCCGGCACAGATACGCAGTATTTT.

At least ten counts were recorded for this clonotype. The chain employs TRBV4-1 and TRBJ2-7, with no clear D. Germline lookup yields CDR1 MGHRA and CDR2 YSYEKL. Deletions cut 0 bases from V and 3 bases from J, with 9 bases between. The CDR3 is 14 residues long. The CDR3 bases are TGCGCCAGCAGCCAAGAGAGTCAAGACTACGAGCAGTACTTC. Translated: CASSQESQDYEQYF.

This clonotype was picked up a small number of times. CDR3 sequence (DNA): TGTGCCAGCAGCGGGGACAGGGAAATATTTGGCTACACCTTC. It is translated as CASSGDREIFGYTF. The chain has TRBV7-9 and TRBJ1-2; 9 bases align to TRBD1. V trimming: 5 bases; J trimming: 7 bases; junction bases outside the gene matches: 8. The germline gives CDR1 SEHNR, CDR2 FQNEAQ (reference sequence). The CDR3 consists of 14 residues.

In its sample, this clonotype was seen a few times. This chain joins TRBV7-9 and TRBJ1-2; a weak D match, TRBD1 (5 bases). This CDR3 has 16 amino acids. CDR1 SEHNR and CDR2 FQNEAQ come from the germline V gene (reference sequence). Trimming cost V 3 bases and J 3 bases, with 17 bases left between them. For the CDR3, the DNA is TGTGCCAGCAGCTTTAACTCCAGGGCTTCGGACTATGGCTACACCTTC. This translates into CASSFNSRASDYGYTF.

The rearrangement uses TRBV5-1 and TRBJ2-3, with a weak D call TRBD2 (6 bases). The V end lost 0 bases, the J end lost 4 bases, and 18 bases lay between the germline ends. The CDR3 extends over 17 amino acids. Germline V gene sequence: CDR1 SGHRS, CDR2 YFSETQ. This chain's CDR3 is CASSLEGTLTGPDTQYF. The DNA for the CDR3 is TGCGCCAGCAGCTTGGAGGGGACTCTTACCGGGCCAGATACGCAGTATTTT.

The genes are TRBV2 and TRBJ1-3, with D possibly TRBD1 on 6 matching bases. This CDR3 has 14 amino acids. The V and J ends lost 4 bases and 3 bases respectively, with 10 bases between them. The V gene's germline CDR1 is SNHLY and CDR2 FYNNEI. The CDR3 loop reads CASSVAGDGNTIYF. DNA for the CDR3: TGTGCCAGCAGTGTGGCAGGGGATGGAAACACCATATATTTT. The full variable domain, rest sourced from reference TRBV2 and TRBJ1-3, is EPEVTQTPSHQVTQMGQEVILRCVPISNHLYFYWYRQILGQKVEFLVSFYNNEISEKSEIFDDQFSVERPDGSNFTLKIRSTKLEDSAMYFCASSVAGDGNTIYFGEGSWLTVV.

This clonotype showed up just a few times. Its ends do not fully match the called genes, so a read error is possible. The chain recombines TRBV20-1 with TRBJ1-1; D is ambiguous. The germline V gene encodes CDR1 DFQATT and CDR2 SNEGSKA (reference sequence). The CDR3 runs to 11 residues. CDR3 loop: CSARDHPDTIF. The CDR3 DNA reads TGCAGTGCTAGAGATCATCCCGACACAATCTTT.

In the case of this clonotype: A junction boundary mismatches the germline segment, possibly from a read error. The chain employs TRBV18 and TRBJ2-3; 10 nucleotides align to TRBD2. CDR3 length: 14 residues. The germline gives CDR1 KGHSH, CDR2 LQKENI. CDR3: CASSPGHVDQTSGF. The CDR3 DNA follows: TGTGCCAGCTCACCGGGACACGTAGACCAGACTAGCGGGTTT.

The CDR3 DNA reads TGTGCCAGCAGCCTAAGGGACAGTTACAATGAGCAGTTCTTC. This gives the protein CASSLRDSYNEQFF. The V gene is TRBV6-6, the J gene TRBJ2-1; 7 bases align to TRBD1. J lost 4 bases, V lost 6 bases, and 6 bases had no gene match. The CDR3 contains 14 residues. Germline CDR1 is MNHNY and CDR2 is SVGAGI (reference sequence).

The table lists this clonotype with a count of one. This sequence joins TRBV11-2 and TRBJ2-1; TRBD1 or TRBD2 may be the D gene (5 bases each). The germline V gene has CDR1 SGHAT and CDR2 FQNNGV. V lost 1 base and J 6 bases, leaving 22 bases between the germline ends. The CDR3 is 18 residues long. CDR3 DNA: TGTGCCAGCAGCTTAGGGGGGATTATCCGGGACGGTACCAATGAGCAGTTCTTC. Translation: CASSLGGIIRDGTNEQFF.

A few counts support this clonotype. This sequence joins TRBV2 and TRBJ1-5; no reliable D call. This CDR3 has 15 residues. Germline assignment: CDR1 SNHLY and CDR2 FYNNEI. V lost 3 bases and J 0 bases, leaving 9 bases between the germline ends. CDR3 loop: CASSDWWNSNQPQHF. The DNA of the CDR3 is TGTGCCAGCAGTGATTGGTGGAATAGCAATCAGCCCCAGCATTTT.

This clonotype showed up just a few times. The CDR3 nucleotides are TGTGCCACCAGCAGAGAACAAACAGGGGGCATAGATACGCAGTATTTT. Translation: CATSREQTGGIDTQYF. This chain connects TRBV15 to TRBJ2-3, with 9 bases matching TRBD1. V shed 0 bases, J shed 5 bases, and the junction held 6 bases outside the gene matches. Germline CDR1 and CDR2: LNHNV and YYDKDF (reference sequence). This CDR3 has 16 amino acids.

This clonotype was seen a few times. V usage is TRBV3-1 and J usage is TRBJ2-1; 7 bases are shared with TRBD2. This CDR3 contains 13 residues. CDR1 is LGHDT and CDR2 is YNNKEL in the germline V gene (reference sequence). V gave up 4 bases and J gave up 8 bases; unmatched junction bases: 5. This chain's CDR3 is CASSPLGRDEQFF. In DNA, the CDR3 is TGTGCCAGCAGCCCACTAGGGAGGGATGAGCAGTTCTTC.

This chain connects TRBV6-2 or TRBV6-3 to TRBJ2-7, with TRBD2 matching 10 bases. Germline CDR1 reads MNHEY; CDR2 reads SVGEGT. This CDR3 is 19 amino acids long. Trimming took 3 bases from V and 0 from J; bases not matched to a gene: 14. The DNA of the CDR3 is TGTGCCAGCAGTTATTTTGCCCTTGGACTAGCGGCAAGCTCCTACGAGCAGTACTTC. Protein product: CASSYFALGLAASSYEQYF.

The CDR3 region is CASSFRAGGGTDTQYF. The DNA of the CDR3 is TGCGCCAGCAGCTTCAGAGCGGGAGGTGGTACAGATACGCAGTATTTT. V is TRBV5-1 and J is TRBJ2-3, with 9 bases that match TRBD2. J gave up 3 bases and V 2 bases, and 7 bases lay outside the gene matches. CDR1 and CDR2 (germline): SGHRS, YFSETQ. This CDR3 spans 16 amino acids.

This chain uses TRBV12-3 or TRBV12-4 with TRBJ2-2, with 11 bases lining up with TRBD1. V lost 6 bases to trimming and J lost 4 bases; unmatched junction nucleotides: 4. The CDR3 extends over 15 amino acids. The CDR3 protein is CASRSGQGVTGELFF. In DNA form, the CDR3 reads TGTGCCAGCAGGTCGGGACAGGGGGTCACCGGGGAGCTGTTTTTT.

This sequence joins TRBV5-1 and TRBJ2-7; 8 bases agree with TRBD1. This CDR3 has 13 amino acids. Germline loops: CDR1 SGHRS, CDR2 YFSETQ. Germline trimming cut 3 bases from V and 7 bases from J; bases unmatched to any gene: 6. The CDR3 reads CASSWTGQPEQYF. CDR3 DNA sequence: TGCGCCAGCAGCTGGACAGGGCAGCCGGAGCAGTACTTC.

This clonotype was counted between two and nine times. Here the CDR3 reads CSGPPKKSNYGYTF. CDR3 bases: TGCAGCGGGCCACCCAAGAAGAGTAACTATGGCTACACCTTC. The V gene is TRBV20-1, the J gene TRBJ1-2; D not certain. Germline V gene data show CDR1 as DFQATT and CDR2 as SNEGSKA (reference sequence). This CDR3 spans 14 amino acids.

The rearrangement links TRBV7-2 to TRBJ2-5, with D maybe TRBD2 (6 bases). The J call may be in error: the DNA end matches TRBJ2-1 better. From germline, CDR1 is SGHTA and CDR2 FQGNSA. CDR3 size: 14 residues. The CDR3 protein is CASSPQTSYNEQFF. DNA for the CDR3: TGTGCCAGCAGCCCACAGACTAGCTACAATGAGCAGTTCTTC.

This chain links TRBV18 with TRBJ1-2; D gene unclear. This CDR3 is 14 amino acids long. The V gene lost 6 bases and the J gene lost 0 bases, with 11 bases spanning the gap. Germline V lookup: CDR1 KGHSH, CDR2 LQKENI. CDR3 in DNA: TGTGCCAGCTCGCCTCAGGAGTCTAACTATGGCTACACCTTC. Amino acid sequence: CASSPQESNYGYTF.

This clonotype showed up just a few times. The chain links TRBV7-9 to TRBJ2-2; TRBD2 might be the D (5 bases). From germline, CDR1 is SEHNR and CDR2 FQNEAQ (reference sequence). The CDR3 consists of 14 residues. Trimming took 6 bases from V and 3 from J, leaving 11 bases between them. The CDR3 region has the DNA TGTGCCAGCAGTTTCCGAGGGTACACCGGGGAGCTGTTTTTT. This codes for CASSFRGYTGELFF.

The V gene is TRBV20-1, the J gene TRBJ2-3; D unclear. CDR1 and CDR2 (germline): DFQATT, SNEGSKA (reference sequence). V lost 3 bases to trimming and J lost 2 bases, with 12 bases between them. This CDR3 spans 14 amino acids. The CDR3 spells CSARAQLNTDTQYF. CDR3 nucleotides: TGCAGTGCTAGGGCTCAGCTAAACACAGATACGCAGTATTTT.

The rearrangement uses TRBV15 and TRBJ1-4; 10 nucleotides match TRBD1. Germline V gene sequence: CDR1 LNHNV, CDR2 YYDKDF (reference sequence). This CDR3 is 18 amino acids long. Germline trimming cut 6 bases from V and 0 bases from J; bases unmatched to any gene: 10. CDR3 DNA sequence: TGTGCCACCAGAAAGGGACAGGGGTTACCTGCAACTAATGAAAAACTGTTTTTT. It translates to CATRKGQGLPATNEKLFF.